A selection of T cell receptor beta chains follows, all from one sample in a study of tumor-infiltrating lymphocytes in primary liver carcinoma. TCRdb reanalysed the multiplex PCR reads using MiXCR and keeps one entry per CDR3 protein. The repertoire holds 90,000 to 150,000 distinct CDR3 sequences, with nearly 70% as singletons. The sample comprised tumor-adjacent normal liver tissue. The receptors derive from a woman aged 60 to 75 with primary liver carcinoma and hepatitis B virus infection. Each CDR3 is given with its conserved first and last residue. The D gene is left open where the match is weak. Size is omitted from some rows. Given values are once, few, many or a class for expanded clones.

j_call,clone_size,cdr3_length,v_call,d_call,cdr3_nt,cdr3_aa
TRBJ2-2,once,15,TRBV29-1,TRBD2,TGCAGCGTTGAGGCTAGCGGGAGGTCCGGAGGGGAACTGTTTTTT,CSVEASGRSGGELFF
TRBJ2-1,-,15,TRBV18,TRBD1,TGTGCCAGCTCACCACAGGGGGCGGCTTACAATGAGCAGTTCTTC,CASSPQGAAYNEQFF
TRBJ2-5,-,14,TRBV29-1,TRBD2,TGCAGTGTGGCTCATAGCGGGAGTTGGGAGACCCAGTACTTC,CSVAHSGSWETQYF
TRBJ1-5,few,16,TRBV29-1,-,TGCAGCGCCAAAGATCGGGGACCCTTTAGCAATCAGCCCCAACATTTT,CSAKDRGPFSNQPQHF
TRBJ2-3,-,15,TRBV25-1,-,TGTGCCGGCAGTGAGGCCGCGGGCTACACAGATACGCAGTATTTT,CAGSEAAGYTDTQYF
TRBJ2-3,-,18,TRBV7-8,TRBD2,TGTGCCTGCAGCCCTTTAGCGGGAGGCCCACACGGCAGGAATACGCAGTATTTT,CACSPLAGGPHGRNTQYF
TRBJ2-7,-,16,TRBV6-5,-,TGTGTCAGCGGTTACTCGACGGTGACAGGCTCCTACGAGCAGTACTTC,CVSGYSTVTGSYEQYF
TRBJ2-3,many,12,TRBV28,TRBD2,TGTGCCACCCAAGCGGGGAGCGATACGCAGTATTTT,CATQAGSDTQYF
TRBJ2-7,-,15,TRBV5-1,TRBD2,TGCGCCAGCAGCTTCTCTAGCGGTGATACCTACGAGCAATATTTC,CASSFSSGDTYEQYF
TRBJ2-5,-,15,TRBV9,TRBD2,TGTGCCAGCAGCGTAGGGGGAGGGCCCCAAGAGACCCAGTACTTC,CASSVGGGPQETQYF
TRBJ1-5,-,16,TRBV6-1,TRBD1,TGTGTCAGCACCCAGGGACAGCGGAATAGCAATCAACCCCAGCATTTT,CVSTQGQRNSNQPQHF
TRBJ2-7,once,15,TRBV19,-,TGTGCCAGTAGTATCAGGTCACAGGGCTCCTACGAGCAGTACTTC,CASSIRSQGSYEQYF
TRBJ1-1,once,12,TRBV12-3/TRBV12-4,-,TGTGCCAGCAGTTTGGGAATGATTGAATCTTTCTTT,CASSLGMIESFF
TRBJ2-3,-,11,TRBV28,-,TGTGGCAGTCCCTGGGAAGATACGCAGTATTTT,CGSPWEDTQYF
TRBJ1-1,-,15,TRBV29-1,-,TGCAGCGTTTGCCAAACCGGGACGGGGAACACTGGAGCTTTCTTT,CSVCQTGTGNTGAFF
TRBJ2-7,-,12,TRBV28,-,TGTGCCAGCAGCTCGGTCTCCCACGATCAGTACTTC,CASSSVSHDQYF
TRBJ2-3,-,19,TRBV4-1,TRBD2,TGCGCCAGCAGTCAGCCCCCCTTAGCGTCGGAGCGGGAGACAGATGCGCAGTATTTT,CASSQPPLASERETDAQYF
TRBJ2-1,-,16,TRBV6-2/TRBV6-3,TRBD2,TGTGCCAGCAGAGCACTAGCGTACAGCTCCTACAATGAGCAGTTCTTT,CASRALAYSSYNEQFF
TRBJ2-7,-,12,TRBV28,-,TGTGCCAGCAGTCCTGACCCGAGGACCCTTGACTTC,CASSPDPRTLDF
TRBJ1-2,-,12,TRBV7-9,-,TGTGCCAGCAGCTCAAACCTTTATTGCTGCACCTTC,CASSSNLYCCTF
TRBJ1-3,-,16,TRBV5-6,-,TGTGCCTGCAGCCGGCCCACCGGATCCTCTGGAAACACCATATATTTT,CACSRPTGSSGNTIYF
TRBJ2-1,medium-sized,13,TRBV11-1,-,TGTGCCAGCAGCGCTGGAGCGTCGAATGAGCAGTTCTTC,CASSAGASNEQFF
TRBJ2-7,-,16,TRBV11-2,-,TGTGCCAGCAGCTACGGCTGGAGGACCTCGGGATGCAAGCAGTACTTC,CASSYGWRTSGCKQYF
TRBJ2-2,-,17,TRBV5-6,-,TGTGCCAGCAGATTGGAGGCAGGAGATCGGTACACCGGGGAGCTGTTTTTT,CASRLEAGDRYTGELFF
TRBJ2-4,-,19,TRBV12-3/TRBV12-4,TRBD1,TGCGCCAGCAGTCTTGGGGGATACAGGGGAACGATGGTCATAAACATTCAGTACTTC,CASSLGGYRGTMVINIQYF
TRBJ2-5,many,14,TRBV28,TRBD2,TGTGCCAGCAGTTCCGGGGGGACCTTCGGGACCCAGTACTTC,CASSSGGTFGTQYF
TRBJ2-7,-,20,TRBV11-2,TRBD2,TGTGCCAGCAGCGCCACTTCCCGACTAGCGGGAGGGCAGGAACCCTACGAGCAGTACTTC,CASSATSRLAGGQEPYEQYF
TRBJ2-4,many,17,TRBV4-1,-,TGCGCCAGCAGCCAAGAGTGGGTTGCCTCATCCAAAAACATTCAGTACTTC,CASSQEWVASSKNIQYF
TRBJ2-2,-,13,TRBV29-1,-,TGCAGCGCACGGACTGGCTACACCGGGGAGCTGTTTTTT,CSARTGYTGELFF
TRBJ2-1,many,15,TRBV5-4,TRBD2,TGTGCCAGCAGCTTGGTAGCGGGCCCCTACAATGAGCAGTTCTTC,CASSLVAGPYNEQFF
TRBJ1-2,many,12,TRBV12-3/TRBV12-4,-,TGTGCCAGCAGTCGACAGGTCTATGGCTACACCTTC,CASSRQVYGYTF
TRBJ2-5,-,12,TRBV13,-,TGTGCCAGCAGCTGGGCAGGGGGGTCCCAGTACTTC,CASSWAGGSQYF
TRBJ2-7,-,14,TRBV18,TRBD2,TGTGCCAGCTCTGAGACTAGCAGCTCCTACGAGCAGTACTTC,CASSETSSSYEQYF
TRBJ2-7,-,14,TRBV11-3,-,TGTGCCAGCAGTTCGACAGGATCTGCATACAAGCAGTACTTC,CASSSTGSAYKQYF
TRBJ2-3,-,16,TRBV6-4,TRBD2,TGTGCCAGCAGTGACGTAGCGGGAGTGACCACAGATACGCAGTACTTT,CASSDVAGVTTDTQYF
TRBJ2-2,-,15,TRBV30,-,TGTGCCTGGAGTGCCATGGGGCTCATCACCGGGGAGCTGTTCTTT,CAWSAMGLITGELFF
TRBJ1-5,-,15,TRBV19,-,TGTGCCAGTAGGATAGTCCCAGGAAGCAGTCAGCCCCAGCATTTT,CASRIVPGSSQPQHF
TRBJ2-1,-,17,TRBV11-2,TRBD2,TGTGCCAGCAGCTTAGATAGGGGCGGGAGGTTCTACAATGAGCAGCTCTTC,CASSLDRGGRFYNEQLF
TRBJ2-1,-,15,TRBV5-4,TRBD2,TGTGCCAGTAACTCCGTGACTAGCGGATACAATGAGCAGTTCTTC,CASNSVTSGYNEQFF
TRBJ2-4,once,14,TRBV28,-,TGTGCCAGCGTCGCGGGGCTAGCCAAAAACATTCAGTACTTC,CASVAGLAKNIQYF
TRBJ2-1,-,17,TRBV29-1,TRBD2,TGCAGCGTAGCCGGGACTAGCGGGAGGGGTTCCCACAATGAGCATTTCTTC,CSVAGTSGRGSHNEHFF
TRBJ2-5,many,15,TRBV29-1,-,TGCAGCGTTGAAACCGGAAGGGGAGTGAGGGAGACCCAGTACTTC,CSVETGRGVRETQYF
TRBJ2-3,once,17,TRBV11-2,-,TGTACCAGCAGCTTAGGACCTAGCCGGGCTATCACAGATACGCAGTATTTT,CTSSLGPSRAITDTQYF
TRBJ2-1,-,14,TRBV29-1,-,TGCAGCGTTGGGATCAGGAGGTGGCACAATGAGCAGTTCTTC,CSVGIRRWHNEQFF
TRBJ1-5,-,15,TRBV6-5,-,TGTGCCAGCTCAGTCAGAGGGGGTAGCACAGATACGCAGCATTTT,CASSVRGGSTDTQHF
TRBJ2-2,-,11,TRBV7-9,-,TGTGTCAGCTGTTACGGCGGGGAGTTGTTTTTT,CVSCYGGELFF
TRBJ2-2,-,15,TRBV28,-,TGTGCCTGCAGTCGGGGAGGTGGAAACACCGGGGAGCTGTTTTTT,CACSRGGGNTGELFF
TRBJ2-1,once,11,TRBV18,-,TGTGCCAGCCCACCGAGAGATGAGCAGTTCTTC,CASPPRDEQFF
TRBJ1-2,-,12,TRBV29-1,-,TGCAACGTCGGGGCGGGGGGCTATGTCTACACCTTC,CNVGAGGYVYTF
TRBJ2-5,many,18,TRBV10-1,TRBD2,TGCGCCAGCAAAAAAAGTGGGACTAGCGGGAGGTTGGAGGAGACCCAGTACTTC,CASKKSGTSGRLEETQYF
TRBJ2-7,-,12,TRBV12-3/TRBV12-4,-,TGTGCCAACAGTACAAGGGTCCACGAGCAGTACTTC,CANSTRVHEQYF
TRBJ2-7,once,17,TRBV12-3/TRBV12-4,TRBD1,TGTGCAAGCAGTTTCAGGGTGGGGGACAGAAGCTCCCACGAGCAGTACTTC,CASSFRVGDRSSHEQYF
TRBJ2-5,-,14,TRBV4-2,-,TGCGCCAGCAGCCACACAGCGGACCAAGAGACCCAGTACTTC,CASSHTADQETQYF
TRBJ2-5,-,16,TRBV19,TRBD2,TGTGCCAGCAGTACGAGACTAGCGGGAGTAGATCGGAGCCAGTACTTC,CASSTRLAGVDRSQYF
TRBJ2-7,many,12,TRBV5-1,TRBD1,TGCGCCAGCAGCTTGCACAGGGGCGAGCAGTACTTC,CASSLHRGEQYF
TRBJ1-2,few,13,TRBV20-1,TRBD1,TGCAGTGCGCATTGGCAGGGGGGCGATGGCTACACCTTC,CSAHWQGGDGYTF
TRBJ2-7,many,16,TRBV4-1,-,TGCGCCAGCAGCCAAGAGCGGACCCTAAGCTCCTACGAGCAGTACTTC,CASSQERTLSSYEQYF
TRBJ2-7,-,12,TRBV5-1,-,TGCGCCAGCAGCTTGGGAGGGGACAAGCAGCACTTC,CASSLGGDKQHF
TRBJ1-1,-,16,TRBV28,TRBD1,TGTGCCAGCAGTCCACACACAGGGGCCACTAACACTGAAGCTTTCTTT,CASSPHTGATNTEAFF
TRBJ2-2,-,14,TRBV2,-,TGTGCCAGCAGTGAGACCGCGAACACCGGGGAGCTGTTTTTT,CASSETANTGELFF